The 30 T cell receptor beta chains reported below all come from one sample, sequenced in a study of chemoradiotherapy in HPV16-positive cancers. Assay: immunoSEQ multiplex PCR; the TCRdb copy retains only in-frame clones and omits some. In the table there are 12,000 or so clones, around 78% of which are singletons. This sample was gathered from a patient who underwent chemoradiotherapy. Receptor source: a human donor with HPV-associated anogenital cancer.

The J gene is TRBJ1-1, the V gene TRBV20-1, with a tentative D call TRBD1 (5 bases). Germline values: CDR1 DFQATT, CDR2 SNEGSKA (reference sequence). V lost 2 bases and J 6 bases, leaving 7 bases between the germline ends. This CDR3 is built from 11 residues. The chain's CDR3 is CSARPGPEAFF. The CDR3 DNA sequence: TGCAGTGCTAGACCGGGGCCTGAAGCTTTCTTT.

The sample holds one count of this clone. This sequence joins TRBV5-1 and TRBJ2-2, with no clear D. This CDR3 is built from 14 residues. V was trimmed by 1 base and J by 6 bases, leaving 10 bases between them. CDR1 SGHRS and CDR2 YFSETQ come from the germline V gene. CDR3 amino acids: CASSLPQVSGELFF. The CDR3 nucleotides are TGCGCCAGCAGCTTGCCCCAAGTTTCCGGGGAGCTGTTTTTT.

The V gene is TRBV4-1, the J gene TRBJ1-1; 7 bases align to TRBD1. The CDR3 is 13 residues long. CDR1 and CDR2 (germline): MGHRA, YSYEKL. V lost 1 base, J lost 7 bases, and 3 bases stayed unmatched. CDR3 sequence: CASSQVRQGEAFF. CDR3 DNA: TGCGCCAGCAGCCAAGTTAGACAGGGTGAAGCTTTCTTT.

This rearrangement joins TRBV7-2 to TRBJ2-1; D remains unclear. Germline values: CDR1 SGHTA, CDR2 FQGNSA. This CDR3 is 13 amino acids long. The V end was cut by 7 bases, the J end by 5 bases, with 12 bases between. DNA for the CDR3: TGTGCCAGCACCGTATCGGGCCACAATGAGCAGTTCTTC. Its protein product is CASTVSGHNEQFF.

This clone showed up just once. The genes are TRBV7-9 and TRBJ2-7; 7 positions agree with TRBD2. The CDR3 runs to 16 residues. V was clipped by 5 bases and J by 2 bases; unmatched bases: 12. Germline V lookup: CDR1 SEHNR, CDR2 FQNEAQ (reference sequence). CDR3 region: CASSARGGGGAYEQYF. The DNA for the CDR3 is TGTGCCAGCAGCGCAAGGGGCGGGGGAGGTGCCTACGAGCAGTACTTC.

A single count supports this clone. V gene TRBV7-3 combines with J gene TRBJ2-3, with no clear D. The V gene's germline CDR1 is SGHTA and CDR2 FQGTGA. The CDR3 runs 17 residues. V was trimmed by 0 bases and J by 3 bases, leaving 16 bases between them. The CDR3 region has the DNA TGTGCCAGCAGCTTAACTCTTTTTGGGAAAGGGACAGATACGCAGTATTTT. Translated, it gives CASSLTLFGKGTDTQYF. Looking up the rest from reference TRBV7-3 and TRBJ2-3 gives the full variable domain: GAGVSQTPSNKVTEKGKYVELRCDPISGHTALYWYRQSLGQGPEFLIYFQGTGAADDSGLPNDRFFAVRPEGSVSTLKIQRTERGDSAVYLCASSLTLFGKGTDTQYFGPGTRLTVL.

The chain uses TRBV9 and TRBJ2-5; 11 bases line up with TRBD2. Near its end, the DNA agrees better with TRBJ2-7, so the J call may be wrong. This CDR3 has 16 amino acids. Germline loops: CDR1 SGDLS, CDR2 YYNGEE. As DNA, the CDR3 is TGTGCCAGCAGTCGGAATAGCGGGGGGGGACATTACGAGCAGTACTTC. This sequence encodes CASSRNSGGGHYEQYF.

This rearrangement joins TRBV11-2 to TRBJ2-3, with 11 nucleotides matching TRBD2. Germline trimming cut 3 bases from V and 3 bases from J; bases unmatched to any gene: 2. The CDR3 length is 15 residues. Germline V gives CDR1 SGHAT, CDR2 FQNNGV. The CDR3 sequence: CASSFSGGVTDTQYF. CDR3 in DNA: TGTGCCAGCAGCTTTAGCGGGGGGGTGACAGATACGCAGTATTTT.

This clone was counted between two and nine times. This sequence joins TRBV5-1 and TRBJ2-7; D call uncertain. Germline CDR1 and CDR2: SGHRS and YFSETQ. Trimming shortened V by 0 bases and J by 5 bases, and 9 bases separated the two germline ends. The CDR3 is 13 residues long. The CDR3 nucleotides read TGCGCCAGCAGCTTGGATGGGGTCGACGAGCAGTACTTC. Protein: CASSLDGVDEQYF.

The rearrangement links TRBV5-4 to TRBJ1-4; the match to TRBD1 covers 7 bases. The CDR3 totals 14 residues. The ends lost 3 bases at V and 7 bases at J; junction bases unmatched: 6. CDR1 and CDR2 from the germline V gene are SGHNT and YYREEE (reference sequence). The CDR3 nucleotides are TGTGCCAGCAGCTCGACAGGGTTCAGTGAAAAACTGTTTTTT. It codes for CASSSTGFSEKLFF.

This clone was observed a single time. J is TRBJ2-7 and V is TRBV5-6; D unresolved. Looked up from germline, CDR1 is SGHDT and CDR2 is YYEEEE. Trimming stripped 2 bases from V and 3 bases from J, with 9 bases between. The CDR3 totals 13 residues. CDR3 loop: CASSFGTNYEQYF. CDR3 DNA sequence: TGTGCCAGCAGCTTTGGCACCAACTACGAGCAGTACTTC.

The gene calls are TRBV11-3 and TRBJ1-1; 7 bases match TRBD1. J was trimmed by 0 bases and V by 6 bases; bases with no gene match: 10. The CDR3 runs 16 residues. Looked up from germline, CDR1 is SGHNT and CDR2 is YENEEA. CDR3: CASRPGGIIMNTEAFF. CDR3 DNA sequence: TGTGCCAGCAGGCCAGGGGGGATTATCATGAACACTGAAGCTTTCTTT.

This clone has a handful of counts. V usage is TRBV7-9 and J usage is TRBJ2-5; D is tentatively TRBD1 or TRBD2 (5 bases each). V lost 5 bases and J 6 bases, leaving 7 bases between the germline ends. The germline CDR1 and CDR2 sequences are SEHNR and FQNEAQ (reference sequence). The CDR3 is 11 residues long. The CDR3 DNA follows: TGTGCCAGCAGCCGGGGCCAGACCCAGTACTTC. It specifies CASSRGQTQYF.

This clone was recorded once. This chain joins TRBV7-3 and TRBJ2-1; maybe TRBD1 (6 bases). Germline loops: CDR1 SGHTA, CDR2 FQGTGA. V dropped 5 bases and J dropped 9 bases, with 14 bases sitting between them. The CDR3 contains 13 residues. The chain's CDR3 is CASSEGGAGEQFF. CDR3 DNA sequence: TGTGCCAGCAGCGAAGGGGGTGCGGGTGAGCAGTTCTTC.

J is TRBJ2-7 and V is TRBV5-1; 7 bases agree with TRBD2. This CDR3 spans 17 amino acids. Trimming took 1 base from V and 3 from J; bases not matched to a gene: 13. Germline CDR1 is SGHRS and CDR2 is YFSETQ. The CDR3 nucleotides are TGCGCCAGCAGCTTGAGAGACCGGGACCCGGGAGGCTACGAGCAGTACTTC. Residues: CASSLRDRDPGGYEQYF. The full variable domain, its missing parts supplied by reference TRBV5-1 and TRBJ2-7, is KAGVTQTPRYLIKTRGQQVTLSCSPISGHRSVSWYQQTPGQGLQFLFEYFSETQRNKGNFPGRFSGRQFSNSRSEMNVSTLELGDSALYLCASSLRDRDPGGYEQYFGPGTRLTVT.

The genes are TRBV5-1 and TRBJ2-7; possible D gene TRBD2, 6 bases. The germline V gene encodes CDR1 SGHRS and CDR2 YFSETQ. V lost 3 bases to trimming and J lost 4 bases, with 11 bases between them. There are 13 residues in the CDR3. The CDR3 region has the DNA TGCGCCAGCAGCTCATCTGGGACTTACGAGCAGTACTTC. This codes for CASSSSGTYEQYF.

The chain is built from TRBV2 and TRBJ2-1, with a possible D match to TRBD1 (6 bases). Germline loops: CDR1 SNHLY, CDR2 FYNNEI. The CDR3 is made up of 14 amino acids. Trimming stripped 5 bases from V and 9 bases from J, with 17 bases between. The CDR3 DNA reads TGTGCCAGCAGTAGCGCAGGGGTGGGCGGTGAGCAGTTCTTC. Translated, it gives CASSSAGVGGEQFF.

The chain is built from TRBV7-2 and TRBJ1-2; 8 bases map to TRBD1. CDR1 and CDR2 from the germline V gene are SGHTA and FQGNSA. The CDR3 loop spans 14 amino acids. V shed 0 bases and J 6 bases; nucleotides not matched to a gene: 3. The CDR3 loop is CASSLAVQGDGYTF. The CDR3 coding sequence is TGTGCCAGCAGCTTAGCGGTACAGGGGGATGGCTACACCTTC. The full variable domain, in which reference TRBV7-2 and TRBJ1-2 provide the parts outside the CDR3, is GAGVSQSPSNKVTEKGKDVELRCDPISGHTALYWYRQSLGQGLEFLIYFQGNSAPDKSGLPSDRFSAERTGGSVSTLTIQRTQQEDSAVYLCASSLAVQGDGYTFGSGTRLTVV.

The chain couples TRBV6-5 to TRBJ1-3; TRBD1 is a possible D gene (5 bases). V lost 5 bases and J 1 base, leaving 6 bases between the germline ends. The germline V gene encodes CDR1 MNHEY and CDR2 SVGAGI. This CDR3 has 13 amino acids. This CDR3 reads CASSGGSGNTIYF. The CDR3 DNA is TGTGCCAGCAGTGGGGGTTCTGGAAACACCATATATTTT.

The J gene is TRBJ2-7, the V gene TRBV7-8, with D unclear. V dropped 0 bases and J dropped 7 bases, with 10 bases sitting between them. The CDR3 has 13 amino acids. Germline-derived CDR1 and CDR2 are SGHVS and FQNEAQ. Here the CDR3 reads CASSLAYRREQYF. The CDR3 DNA reads as TGTGCCAGCAGCTTAGCCTACCGCCGAGAGCAGTACTTC.

The V gene is TRBV30, the J gene TRBJ1-3; possibly TRBD1 for D (6 bases). Germline CDR1 GTSNPN, CDR2 SVGIG (reference sequence). Trimming took 8 bases from V and 0 from J, leaving 14 bases between them. The CDR3 covers 14 residues. CDR3 bases: TGTGCCCGCAGACAGGAACACTCTGGAAACACCATATATTTT. Amino acids: CARRQEHSGNTIYF.

In this sample, this clone turned up a few times. The V call is TRBV9, the J call TRBJ2-7, with D unresolved. Germline assignment: CDR1 SGDLS and CDR2 YYNGEE. This CDR3 spans 14 amino acids. The V end was cut by 6 bases, the J end by 0 bases, with 13 bases between. The CDR3 loop is CASNPSAYSYEQYF. The DNA for the CDR3 is TGTGCCAGCAATCCCTCGGCGTACTCCTACGAGCAGTACTTC.

The chain recombines TRBV2 with TRBJ2-3; D is possibly TRBD2 (7 bases). CDR1 and CDR2 from the germline V gene are SNHLY and FYNNEI. CDR3 length equals 14 residues. V lost 8 bases and J lost 5, with 17 bases in between. The CDR3 reads CASGGPGGIDTQYF. DNA for the CDR3: TGTGCCAGCGGGGGGCCGGGGGGAATAGATACGCAGTATTTT. Combining the CDR3 with reference TRBV2 and TRBJ2-3 gives the whole variable domain EPEVTQTPSHQVTQMGQEVILRCVPISNHLYFYWYRQILGQKVEFLVSFYNNEISEKSEIFDDQFSVERPDGSNFTLKIRSTKLEDSAMYFCASGGPGGIDTQYFGPGTRLTVL.

A few counts support this clone. This sequence joins TRBV7-9 and TRBJ1-2, with D hard to call. Deletions cut 6 bases from V and 4 bases from J, with 9 bases between. The CDR3 loop spans 12 amino acids. The V gene's germline CDR1 is SEHNR and CDR2 FQNEAQ (reference sequence). The CDR3 spells CASSNNSYGYTF. The CDR3 DNA follows: TGTGCCAGCAGTAATAACAGCTATGGCTACACCTTC.

The chain joins TRBV4-3 to TRBJ1-4; D is possibly TRBD1 (6 bases). The CDR3 sequence is 16 residues long. Trimming stripped 1 base from V and 5 bases from J, with 14 bases between. Per the germline V gene, CDR1 is LGHNA and CDR2 is YSLEER. CDR3 coding DNA: TGCGCCAGCAGCCAAGGAACAGGGTCGGGCAATGAAAAACTGTTTTTT. Translated, it gives CASSQGTGSGNEKLFF.

The rearrangement uses TRBV19 and TRBJ2-1; 9 bases align to TRBD1. In germline, CDR1 is LNHDA, CDR2 SQIVND (reference sequence). This CDR3 has 16 amino acids. V lost 7 bases, J lost 5 bases, and 12 bases stayed unmatched. The CDR3 region has the DNA TGTGCCAGTAACCCCGGGACAGGGAATTTGCACAATGAGCAGTTCTTC. This codes for CASNPGTGNLHNEQFF. The whole variable domain, remainder taken from reference TRBV19 and TRBJ2-1, is DGGITQSPKYLFRKEGQNVTLSCEQNLNHDAMYWYRQDPGQGLRLIYYSQIVNDFQKGDIAEGYSVSREKKESFPLTVTSAQKNPTAFYLCASNPGTGNLHNEQFFGPGTRLTVL.

This CDR3 is CASKAFRAGRTEAFF. For the CDR3, the DNA is TGTGCCAGCAAAGCCTTCCGGGCCGGCCGCACTGAAGCTTTCTTT. The rearrangement uses TRBV7-4 and TRBJ1-1; D remains ambiguous. Germline assignment: CDR1 SGHVT and CDR2 SQSDAQ. The CDR3 is 15 residues long. Trimming took 7 bases from V and 4 from J, leaving 19 bases between them.

This clone was observed once. The CDR3 DNA follows: TGTGCCAGCAGCCCCACGGAGCAGCGGGGAGCCTGGAAAAATACGCAGTATTTT. Protein product: CASSPTEQRGAWKNTQYF. J is TRBJ2-3 and V is TRBV7-2; TRBD2 matches at 7 bases. Germline V gene data show CDR1 as SGHTA and CDR2 as FQGNSA. The V and J ends lost 5 bases and 7 bases, in that order; junction bases with no gene match: 21. The CDR3 sequence is 18 residues long.

V usage is TRBV30 and J usage is TRBJ2-3; no clear D gene. V shed 0 bases and J shed 5 bases, with 15 bases lying between them. Per germline, CDR1 GTSNPN and CDR2 SVGIG (reference sequence). This CDR3 contains 15 residues. The CDR3 here is CAWSVTNSRLDTQYF. CDR3 DNA: TGTGCCTGGAGTGTAACGAACAGCCGTTTAGATACGCAGTATTTT.

CDR3 in amino acids: CASSLDLEGAGGSYEQYF. The DNA for the CDR3 is TGTGCCAGCAGCTTGGACCTTGAGGGGGCAGGGGGGTCCTACGAGCAGTACTTC. The rearrangement joins TRBV5-4 to TRBJ2-7; D is perhaps TRBD1 (7 bases). The germline V and J ends were trimmed by 0 bases and 1 base, with 20 bases remaining between them. This CDR3 is 18 amino acids long. Germline lookup yields CDR1 SGHNT and CDR2 YYREEE (reference sequence).